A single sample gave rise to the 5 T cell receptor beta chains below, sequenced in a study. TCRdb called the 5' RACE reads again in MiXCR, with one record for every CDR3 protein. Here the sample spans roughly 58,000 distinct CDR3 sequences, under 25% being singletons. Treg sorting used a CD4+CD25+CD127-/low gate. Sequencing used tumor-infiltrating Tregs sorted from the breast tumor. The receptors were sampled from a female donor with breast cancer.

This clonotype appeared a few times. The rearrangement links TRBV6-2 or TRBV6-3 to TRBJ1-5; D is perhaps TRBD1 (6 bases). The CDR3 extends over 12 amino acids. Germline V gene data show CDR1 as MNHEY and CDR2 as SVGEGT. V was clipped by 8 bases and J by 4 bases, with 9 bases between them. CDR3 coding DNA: TGTGCCAGCTTACAGGGTAATCAGCCCCAGCATTTT. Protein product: CASLQGNQPQHF.

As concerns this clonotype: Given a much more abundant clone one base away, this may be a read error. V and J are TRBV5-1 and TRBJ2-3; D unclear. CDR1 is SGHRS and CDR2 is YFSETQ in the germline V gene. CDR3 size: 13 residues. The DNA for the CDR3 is TGCGCCAGCAGCCCCGGATTCACAGATACGCGGTATTTT. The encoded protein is CASSPGFTDTRYF.

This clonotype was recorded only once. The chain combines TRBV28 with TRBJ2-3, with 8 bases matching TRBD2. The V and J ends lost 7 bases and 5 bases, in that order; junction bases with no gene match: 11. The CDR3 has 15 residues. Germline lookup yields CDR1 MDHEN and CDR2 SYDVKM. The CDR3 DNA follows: TGTGCCAGCACCCTTAGCGGGAACGGAGGAGATACGCAGTATTTT. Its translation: CASTLSGNGGDTQYF.

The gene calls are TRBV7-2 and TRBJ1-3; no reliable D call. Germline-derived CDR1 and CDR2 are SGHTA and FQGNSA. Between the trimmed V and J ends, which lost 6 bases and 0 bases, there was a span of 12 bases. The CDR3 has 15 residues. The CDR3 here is CASRSELSSGNTIYF. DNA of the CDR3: TGTGCCAGCAGGTCGGAACTTTCCTCTGGAAACACCATATATTTT.

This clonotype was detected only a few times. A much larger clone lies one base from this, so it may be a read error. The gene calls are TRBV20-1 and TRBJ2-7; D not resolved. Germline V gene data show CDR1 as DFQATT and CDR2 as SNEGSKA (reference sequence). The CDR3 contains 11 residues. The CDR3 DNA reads TGCAGGGCTAGAGGAAGATACGAGCAGTACTTC. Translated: CRARGRYEQYF.